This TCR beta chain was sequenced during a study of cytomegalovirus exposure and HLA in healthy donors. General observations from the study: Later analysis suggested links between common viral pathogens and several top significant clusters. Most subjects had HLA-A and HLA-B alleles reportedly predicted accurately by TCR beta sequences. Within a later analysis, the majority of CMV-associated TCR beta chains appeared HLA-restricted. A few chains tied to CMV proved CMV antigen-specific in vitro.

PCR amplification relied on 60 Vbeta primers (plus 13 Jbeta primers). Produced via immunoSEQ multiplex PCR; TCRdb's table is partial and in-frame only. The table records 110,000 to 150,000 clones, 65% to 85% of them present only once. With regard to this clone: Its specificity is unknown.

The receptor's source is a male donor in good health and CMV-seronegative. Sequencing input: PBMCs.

The CDR3 sequence: CASSSKGVGNNEKLFF. CDR3 sequence (DNA): TGTGCCAGCAGCTCCAAGGGAGTGGGGAATAATGAAAAACTGTTTTTT. The J gene is TRBJ1-4, the V gene TRBV5-4; D call uncertain. Trimming removed 3 bases at V and 4 bases at J, with 16 bases between. The V gene's germline CDR1 is SGHNT and CDR2 YYREEE (reference sequence). The CDR3 contains 16 residues.